These 14 T cell receptor beta chains originate from one sample sequenced in a study of blood T cell repertoires in COVID-19. Sequencing was performed with immunoSEQ multiplex PCR; in TCRdb, only in-frame clones are kept and a portion is missing. The top ten hold more than 2.5% of the sample, which has 200,000 to 250,000 clones, roughly 90% seen once. The sequenced material came from PBMCs or T cells enriched from blood (not recorded which). These receptors all stem from a woman in her twenties or thirties who had recovered from COVID-19.

The CDR3 loop reads CASSLTPGVSGNTIYF. The DNA for the CDR3 is TGTGCCAGCAGCTTAACCCCAGGGGTCTCTGGAAACACCATATATTTT. J is TRBJ1-3 and V is TRBV7-3; D is perhaps TRBD1 (6 bases). Germline CDR1 and CDR2: SGHTA and FQGTGA. Between the trimmed V and J ends, which lost 0 bases and 0 bases, there was a span of 9 bases. CDR3 length equals 16 residues.

This sequence joins TRBV7-3 and TRBJ2-7, with 11 nucleotides matching TRBD2. This CDR3 comprises 16 residues. Looked up from germline, CDR1 is SGHTA and CDR2 is FQGTGA. The J segment lost 2 bases and the V segment lost 5 bases, leaving 8 bases of the junction unmatched. The DNA of the CDR3 is TGTGCCAGCAGCGAAACCGGGACTAGCGGAACCTACGAGCAGTACTTC. Its translation: CASSETGTSGTYEQYF.

This chain joins TRBV2 and TRBJ1-1; a possible D gene is TRBD1 (5 bases). V was pared by 0 bases and J by 3 bases, with 14 bases between. Germline values: CDR1 SNHLY, CDR2 FYNNEI. The CDR3 totals 16 residues. The CDR3 sequence is CASSEARQGGDTEAFF. CDR3 in DNA: TGTGCCAGCAGTGAAGCGCGGCAGGGAGGGGACACTGAAGCTTTCTTT.

The CDR3 region has the DNA TGTGCCAGCAGTCTGCCAGGGAACTCACCCCTCCACTTT. Its translation: CASSLPGNSPLHF. The chain carries TRBV25-1 and TRBJ1-6, with a weak D call TRBD1 (5 bases). This CDR3 comprises 13 residues. V was shortened by 5 bases and J by 10 bases, with 12 bases between the two germline ends. The germline CDR1 and CDR2 sequences are MGHDK and SYGVNS.

CDR3 region: CASSLGASGDREQFF. The CDR3 nucleotides read TGTGCCAGCAGCTTAGGCGCTAGCGGGGATCGGGAGCAGTTCTTC. The chain links TRBV11-3 to TRBJ2-1; 9 bases are a match to TRBD2. The V and J ends lost 1 base and 10 bases, in that order; junction bases with no gene match: 8. Germline V CDR1 and CDR2: SGHNT, YENEEA. The length of the CDR3 is 15 residues.

This chain uses TRBV6-5 with TRBJ1-2, with 12 nucleotides matching TRBD1. V shed 4 bases and J 4 bases; nucleotides not matched to a gene: 7. The CDR3 is 16 amino acids. The germline V gene encodes CDR1 MNHEY and CDR2 SVGAGI. The CDR3 sequence: CASSSTGTGGGYGYTF. The CDR3 coding sequence is TGTGCCAGCAGTTCAACCGGGACAGGGGGCGGCTATGGCTACACCTTC.

The rearrangement joins TRBV19 to TRBJ1-5; tentative D call: TRBD1 (5 bases). This CDR3 has 14 residues. Germline V lookup: CDR1 LNHDA, CDR2 SQIVND (reference sequence). Trimming took 4 bases from V and 3 from J, leaving 10 bases between them. In nucleotides, the CDR3 is TGTGCCAGTAGTACTCAGGGTTACAATCAGCCCCAGCATTTT. Amino acids: CASSTQGYNQPQHF. The full variable domain, its missing parts supplied by reference TRBV19 and TRBJ1-5, is DGGITQSPKYLFRKEGQNVTLSCEQNLNHDAMYWYRQDPGQGLRLIYYSQIVNDFQKGDIAEGYSVSREKKESFPLTVTSAQKNPTAFYLCASSTQGYNQPQHFGDGTRLSIL.

This chain joins TRBV6-2 or TRBV6-3 and TRBJ1-2; 12 bases map to TRBD1. Germline V CDR1 and CDR2: MNHEY, SVGEGT. This CDR3 contains 16 residues. Trimming cost V 0 bases and J 4 bases; bases outside gene matches: 3. CDR3 loop: CASSYSGTGGVYGYTF. Here the CDR3 DNA reads TGTGCCAGCAGTTACTCGGGGACAGGGGGCGTCTATGGCTACACCTTC.

The chain is built from TRBV19 and TRBJ1-5, with 8 nucleotides matching TRBD1. This CDR3 is 15 amino acids long. CDR1 is LNHDA and CDR2 is SQIVND in the germline V gene (reference sequence). V was clipped by 6 bases and J by 1 base; unmatched bases: 5. For the CDR3, the DNA is TGTGCCAGTAGCTTCAGGGGGCTAAGCAATCAGCCCCAGCATTTT. Encoded protein: CASSFRGLSNQPQHF.

The chain is built from TRBV7-9 and TRBJ1-2; tentatively, D is TRBD1 (5 bases). The length of the CDR3 is 13 residues. CDR1 and CDR2 (germline): SEHNR, FQNEAQ (reference sequence). Trimming shortened V by 4 bases and J by 4 bases, and 10 bases separated the two germline ends. This CDR3 is CASSSGNSYGYTF. The CDR3 region has the DNA TGTGCCAGCAGCTCAGGGAATAGCTATGGCTACACCTTC.

This clone has only one observation. The chain carries TRBV7-3 and TRBJ1-2; no definite D call. Trimming removed 5 bases at V and 7 bases at J, with 17 bases between. CDR3 size: 14 residues. The germline CDR1 and CDR2 sequences are SGHTA and FQGTGA. In DNA, the CDR3 is TGTGCCAGCAGCCAAGAGGGCTCGGTGGGTGGCTACACCTTC. Amino acids: CASSQEGSVGGYTF.

CDR3 residues: CASSQDGSGSQETQYF. CDR3 sequence (DNA): TGTGCCAGCAGCCAAGATGGGTCCGGGAGTCAAGAGACCCAGTACTTC. The chain recombines TRBV3-1 (or the pseudogene TRBV3-2) with TRBJ2-5, with D possibly being TRBD2 (6 bases). The CDR3 sequence is 16 residues long. Germline V gives CDR1 LGHDT, CDR2 YNNKEL (reference sequence). The germline V and J ends were trimmed by 0 bases and 2 bases, with 13 bases remaining between them.

The chain combines TRBV4-3 with TRBJ2-2; D is possibly TRBD2 (5 bases). V was trimmed by 0 bases and J by 4 bases, leaving 9 bases between them. The CDR3 sequence is 15 residues long. Germline loops: CDR1 LGHNA, CDR2 YSLEER. The CDR3 loop reads CASSQDWAGTGELFF. DNA of the CDR3: TGCGCCAGCAGCCAAGACTGGGCGGGCACCGGGGAGCTGTTTTTT.

This clone has just a few counts. The genes are TRBV13 and TRBJ1-2; no clear D. Germline assignment: CDR1 PRHDT and CDR2 FYEKMQ (reference sequence). V lost 5 bases and J 7 bases, leaving 14 bases between the germline ends. This CDR3 spans 13 amino acids. For the CDR3, the DNA is TGTGCCAGCAGCCCTAATTTAGACTTTGGCTACACCTTC. Protein sequence: CASSPNLDFGYTF. Complete variable domain (other parts from reference TRBV13 and TRBJ1-2): AAGVIQSPRHLIKEKRETATLKCYPIPRHDTVYWYQQGPGQDPQFLISFYEKMQSDKGSIPDRFSAQQFSDYHSELNMSSLELGDSALYFCASSPNLDFGYTFGSGTRLTVV.